Reported below is one TCR beta chain. Antigen specificity is unknown. This entry comes from a study of OX40 agonist ivuxolimab in advanced cancers. Overall study: People in dose escalation had one of these cancers: hepatocellular carcinoma, melanoma, renal cell or head and neck cancer.

Study observations and caveats: Both blood CD4+ and CD8+ T cells showed clonal growth by week 6 at 0.1 to 3.0 mg/kg. Some of the nonresponding patients also showed low levels of normalized T-cell clonal expansion.

Trimming cost V 3 bases and J 6 bases, with 20 bases left between them. This CDR3 spans 16 amino acids. CDR1 is SEHNR, CDR2 FQNEAQ, per germline (reference sequence). The protocol was immunoSEQ multiplex PCR, while the TCRdb copy is restricted to in-frame clones and leaves out a portion. The sample contains 45,000 to 50,000 clones, around 90% of which appear only once. The gene calls are TRBV7-9 and TRBJ1-1; D might be TRBD1 (6 bases). The receptor was derived from an adult with an advanced solid tumor such as melanoma, head and neck, liver or kidney cancer. The sequencing used CD4+ or CD8+ T cells sorted from blood, collected in a trial of the OX40 agonist ivuxolimab. This CDR3 is CASSFQGGQPGPEAFF. The CDR3 nucleotides are TGTGCCAGCAGCTTCCAGGGAGGACAGCCTGGCCCTGAAGCTTTCTTT.